This TCR beta chain was observed in a study of yellow fever vaccine responses in identical twins. Regarding the study as a whole: Twins' vaccine T cell response reportedly seemed partly convergent, partly personalized.

The V gene's germline CDR1 is SGHVS and CDR2 FQNEAQ. The CDR3 runs 15 residues. Trimming removed 1 base from V and 8 bases from J; junction bases left unmatched: 9. Remarks on this clonotype: Its matching antigen is unknown.

In TCRdb, the RT-PCR reads were re-called with MiXCR into one record per CDR3 protein. Of about 630 distinct CDR3 sequences detected, just under 70% appear once; the ten largest clones hold roughly 10%. The genes are TRBV7-8 and TRBJ1-2; 8 bases are a match to TRBD1. This sequence originates from a female donor who received the yellow fever vaccine. The sample was T cells from blood (PBMCs), unsorted or a sorted subset (not recorded which), taken before or after yellow fever vaccination (not recorded which). Here the CDR3 DNA reads TGTGCCAGCAGCTTAGGTGACAGGGGAAAGGGCGGCTACACCTTC. Encoded protein: CASSLGDRGKGGYTF.